Here is one T cell receptor (beta chain) with its context. Its antigen is not identified. These data originate in a study of shared clonotypes between healthy human individuals. Overall study context: In total, the donors were a couple of women and a few men aged 18 to 49.

Several immunoSEQ 96-well plates shared each subset's DNA, each plate a replicate. Method: immunoSEQ multiplex PCR; TCRdb's copy keeps in-frame clones and lacks some. The sample consists of some 2.1 million clones, approximately 92% of them appearing once. The V gene end was trimmed by 0 bases and the J gene end by 8 bases; junction bases not matched to a gene: 4. The germline V gene has CDR1 MNHNS and CDR2 SASEGT. The CDR3 runs to 15 residues. Naivety among CD8 cells was defined by CD45RO negativity and positive CCR7 selection, thereby excluding terminally differentiated effector memory CD45RA+ cells. Overall study results and limits: The generation probabilities recorded for non-shared clonotypes fell below those of clonotypes shared by all four donors. Rarefaction showed sorted-subset sequencing was incomplete despite large depth.

This receptor was obtained from a man between 18 and 29 years old in good health. Some clones in this sample may be carry-over from other donors' samples. The J gene is TRBJ2-1, the V gene TRBV6-1; 10 nucleotides match TRBD2. Material: naive CD8+ T cells from PBMCs. This CDR3 reads CASSEASSGSYEQFF. DNA of the CDR3: TGTGCCAGCAGTGAAGCGTCTAGCGGGAGTTATGAGCAGTTCTTC.